A selection of T cell receptor beta chains follows, all from one sample in a study of chemoradiotherapy in HPV16-positive cancers. Data came from immunoSEQ multiplex PCR; TCRdb stores just in-frame clones and leaves some out. The sample records 4,000 or so clones, 85% to 90% being singletons. Sampling was done from a patient who underwent chemoradiotherapy. The receptors shown here come from a human donor with HPV-associated anogenital cancer. CDR3s include the opening cysteine and the closing phenylalanine or tryptophan. Fields, in order: D gene, V gene, clone size, J gene, CDR3 DNA, CDR3 protein. A D gene is named only where the DNA matches it firmly. Clone size is given for some rows only: seen once, a few or many times, or a class if the clone is expanded.

.	TRBV5-1	.	TRBJ1-2	TGCGCCAGCAGCCACGGGACTCCCAGGGATGGCTACACCTTC	CASSHGTPRDGYTF
TRBD1	TRBV19	once	TRBJ1-2	TGTGCCAGTAGTCCGGACAGGGGGGATGGCTACACCTTC	CASSPDRGDGYTF
.	TRBV15	.	TRBJ1-2	TGTGCCACCTCTGGCAGGGGATATTATGGCTACACCTTC	CATSGRGYYGYTF
TRBD1	TRBV23-1	.	TRBJ2-1	TGCGCCAGCAGCCGAGGCCAGGACAGGGCAGCCTACAATGAGCAGTTCTTC	CASSRGQDRAAYNEQFF
.	TRBV27	.	TRBJ2-1	TGTGCCAGCAGTTTACATGAGGGGAGGTCGGGTTTACCCTACAATGAGCAGTTCTTC	CASSLHEGRSGLPYNEQFF
.	TRBV7-2	.	TRBJ2-7	TGTGCCAGCAGCATCAGGGGGGGAGAGCAGTACTTC	CASSIRGGEQYF
TRBD1	TRBV19	.	TRBJ2-7	TGTGCCAGTAGGAAGACAGGGGCACACTACGAGCAGTACTTC	CASRKTGAHYEQYF
TRBD2	TRBV5-4	.	TRBJ2-3	TGTGCCAGCAGGACGGGGTTGAGCGGGAGCTCAGATACGCAGTATTTT	CASRTGLSGSSDTQYF
TRBD2	TRBV18	.	TRBJ2-7	TGTGCCAGCTCACCGCGGCGGGGGGACCCGAGCTCCTACGAGCAGTACTTC	CASSPRRGDPSSYEQYF
TRBD1	TRBV7-2	few	TRBJ2-3	TGTGCCAGCAGCCCGAGACAGGGTGGGAGCACAGATACGCAGTATTTT	CASSPRQGGSTDTQYF
TRBD1	TRBV2	.	TRBJ1-2	TGTGCCAGCAGTGAAAGGCAGGGGGCGAACTATGGCTACACCTTC	CASSERQGANYGYTF
TRBD1	TRBV15	.	TRBJ1-4	TGTGCCACCATGCTGGACAGGATTAATGAAAAACTGTTTTTT	CATMLDRINEKLFF
TRBD1	TRBV4-1	.	TRBJ1-1	TGCGCCAGCAGCCAAGAGATAATCGACAGGGGAGGCCTGGGACACACTGAAGCTTTCTTT	CASSQEIIDRGGLGHTEAFF
TRBD1	TRBV7-2	once	TRBJ2-7	TGTGCCAGCAGCTTAAGCAGGGGGCTGTCCTACGAGCAGTACTTC	CASSLSRGLSYEQYF
.	TRBV25-1	.	TRBJ2-1	TGTGCCAGCAGTTTAACGGTCAATGAGCAGTTCTTC	CASSLTVNEQFF
.	TRBV9	.	TRBJ2-2	TGTGCCAGCAGCGACGTCAGGGGCAACACCGGGGAGCTGTTTTTT	CASSDVRGNTGELFF
.	TRBV29-1	.	TRBJ2-2	TGCAGCGTTGCGGCGTTCGGGGAGCTGTTTTTT	CSVAAFGELFF